These 13 T cell receptor beta chains originate from one sample sequenced in a study of cytomegalovirus exposure and HLA in healthy donors. Clones were sequenced by immunoSEQ multiplex PCR, and TCRdb holds only the in-frame ones, with some missing. The profile covers 150,000 to 200,000 clones, with 85% appearing a single time and 2% to 2.5% taken by the ten largest. Sequenced: PBMCs. These receptors were collected from a man aged 25-45 years in good health and CMV-seropositive.

The chain couples TRBV7-2 to TRBJ1-2; D gene unclear. V was pared by 7 bases and J by 13 bases, with 22 bases between. Germline CDR1 is SGHTA and CDR2 is FQGNSA. The CDR3 is made up of 13 amino acids. CDR3 coding DNA: TGTGCCAGCACCTCAGCTCCTGGGCAGCCCGGCACCTTC. Encoded protein: CASTSAPGQPGTF.

The gene calls are TRBV7-2 and TRBJ2-1; no clear D gene. Germline V gene data show CDR1 as SGHTA and CDR2 as FQGNSA. The CDR3 loop spans 14 amino acids. V lost 0 bases and J 8 bases, leaving 11 bases between the germline ends. The CDR3 DNA follows: TGTGCCAGCAGCTTAGCTTCTAGATCGGATGAGCAGTTCTTC. Protein sequence: CASSLASRSDEQFF.

The chain links TRBV11-2 to TRBJ1-5, with D uncertain. V was pared by 1 base and J by 0 bases, with 7 bases between. Germline loops: CDR1 SGHAT, CDR2 FQNNGV. CDR3 length: 15 amino acids. The CDR3 region has the DNA TGTGCCAGCAGCTTAGGGCGGCTTAGCAATCAGCCCCAGCATTTT. The encoded protein is CASSLGRLSNQPQHF. Full variable domain (rest looked up from reference TRBV11-2 and TRBJ1-5): EAGVAQSPRYKIIEKRQSVAFWCNPISGHATLYWYQQILGQGPKLLIQFQNNGVVDDSQLPKDRFSAERLKGVDSTLKIQPAKLEDSAVYLCASSLGRLSNQPQHFGDGTRLSIL.

The J gene is TRBJ2-1, the V gene TRBV6-4; tentative D call: TRBD2 (6 bases). V shed 2 bases and J shed 5 bases, with 16 bases lying between them. From germline, CDR1 is MRHNA and CDR2 SNTAGT. The CDR3 loop spans 16 amino acids. The CDR3 protein is CASSDTGVAENNEQFF. The CDR3 DNA sequence: TGTGCCAGCAGTGACACGGGGGTAGCGGAGAACAATGAGCAGTTCTTC.

Only a few counts were recorded for this clone. The chain combines TRBV30 with TRBJ2-7, with D unclear. Germline V gene sequence: CDR1 GTSNPN, CDR2 SVGIG (reference sequence). The germline V and J ends were trimmed by 5 bases and 4 bases, with 9 bases remaining between them. CDR3 length: 11 residues. The CDR3 is CAWGDSYEQYF. The DNA of the CDR3 is TGTGCCTGGGGTGACTCGTACGAGCAGTACTTC.

The rearrangement links TRBV7-6 to TRBJ2-1; maybe TRBD2 (5 bases). CDR1 is SGHVS, CDR2 FNYEAQ, per germline. V was cut by 5 bases and J by 1 base, with 12 bases left in between. The CDR3 covers 15 residues. CDR3 sequence: CASSPVGVSYNEQFF. For the CDR3, the DNA is TGTGCCAGCAGCCCCGTCGGGGTATCCTACAATGAGCAGTTCTTC.

The chain links TRBV28 to TRBJ2-5; no firm D call. Germline-derived CDR1 and CDR2 are MDHEN and SYDVKM. V was trimmed by 6 bases and J by 7 bases, leaving 9 bases between them. The CDR3 runs to 11 residues. In DNA form, the CDR3 reads TGTGCCAGCAGCCACCGAGGGACCCAGTACTTC. It is translated as CASSHRGTQYF.

The chain employs TRBV18 and TRBJ1-6; 8 bases are shared with TRBD1. CDR1 is KGHSH and CDR2 is LQKENI in the germline V gene. Trimming at V came to 2 bases and at J to 6 bases, leaving 3 bases not matched to a gene. The CDR3 totals 15 residues. In nucleotides, the CDR3 is TGTGCCAGCTCACCAGACAGGGGAATTAATTCACCCCTCCACTTT. Its translation: CASSPDRGINSPLHF.

V usage is TRBV5-8 and J usage is TRBJ2-5; 16 bases agree with TRBD2. This CDR3 spans 16 amino acids. Trimming cost V 4 bases and J 5 bases; bases outside gene matches: 5. CDR1 is SGHTS, CDR2 YDEGEE, per germline. CDR3: CASSQGLAGGRETQYF. The DNA for the CDR3 is TGTGCCAGCAGCCAGGGACTAGCGGGGGGGCGTGAGACCCAGTACTTC.

The chain joins TRBV7-2 to TRBJ1-1; 7 nucleotides match TRBD1. Germline CDR1 SGHTA, CDR2 FQGNSA. Trimming removed 6 bases from V and 4 bases from J; junction bases left unmatched: 11. The CDR3 has 15 residues. For the CDR3, the DNA is TGTGCCAGCAGAGCCACAGGGGCGGGGAGCACTGAAGCTTTCTTT. Translating it yields CASRATGAGSTEAFF.

This chain uses TRBV14 with TRBJ2-3, with 11 bases lining up with TRBD2. CDR1 is SGHDN, CDR2 FVKESK, per germline. Trimming removed 3 bases from V and 2 bases from J; junction bases left unmatched: 1. This CDR3 has 15 amino acids. The chain's CDR3 is CASSQTSGATDTQYF. In DNA form, the CDR3 reads TGTGCCAGCAGCCAGACTAGCGGGGCCACAGATACGCAGTATTTT.

The rearrangement links TRBV29-1 to TRBJ2-1; no definite D call. This CDR3 is built from 14 residues. In germline, CDR1 is SQVTM, CDR2 ANQGSEA. Trimming left V 1 base short and J 7 bases short, with 14 bases between. The chain's CDR3 is CSVEGTRIGNEQFF. The CDR3 DNA reads TGCAGCGTTGAAGGAACCCGAATCGGGAATGAGCAGTTCTTC.

This clone has a handful of counts. This chain joins TRBV18 and TRBJ1-5; tentative D call: TRBD1 (5 bases). CDR1 and CDR2 (germline): KGHSH, LQKENI. This CDR3 is built from 16 residues. V lost 6 bases and J lost 0, with 15 bases in between. CDR3 bases: TGTGCCAGCTCCTCCCAGGGAGGGTATAGCAATCAGCCCCAGCATTTT. Translated, it gives CASSSQGGYSNQPQHF.